This entry is about one T cell receptor (beta chain). Its antigen is unknown. Base qualities were left out, and no much larger clone turns up one base away. The donors belonged to the validation cohort of approximately 130 subjects, which was separate from the roughly 670-subject first cohort. Looking up the germline V gene yields CDR1 LGHNA and CDR2 YNFKEQ. From V the trimming removes 3 bases and from J it removes 2 bases, while the gene matches leave 7 bases of the junction unaccounted for. The CDR3 numbers 17 residues from cysteine through phenylalanine. Of all the DNA, just the CDR3 is kept, 51 bases in frame from base 1. This sample is drawn from a study of cytomegalovirus exposure and HLA in healthy donors (dated by TCRdb to 2016 to 2017). With respect to the entire study: According to a later analysis, the 120 or so validation repertoires were produced on the same platform as the roughly 700 repertoires of the first cohort. Besides the first cohort of roughly 700 subjects, a separate validation cohort made up of roughly 120 different subjects was used. The study combined high-throughput TCR immunosequencing, statistical association of individual TCRs with disease status, and machine learning to predict cytomegalovirus infection status. The study was designed to test whether signatures of past pathogen exposure could be identified by cataloging public T cell receptors.

The paper's findings and limits, for the study overall: A total of 150 to 200 TCR beta chains were listed by the study as associated with cytomegalovirus. The authors suggested that the approach could potentially be extended to other disease states and immunological phenotypes. Subsequent analysis determined that TCRs grouped into clusters in the first cohort also showed a tendency toward co-occurrence across the 90 to 150 validation repertoires, and 94% of cluster scores exceeded 0. Cytomegalovirus status was reported to be diagnosed by the classifier with high specificity and sensitivity in both the original and validation cohorts. Across donors, most TCR sequences were observed very rarely, whereas some public TCRs were present in many individuals. In vitro tests confirmed that three of the cytomegalovirus-associated TCR beta chains recognize cytomegalovirus antigens. All 120 or so repertoires were used to score co-occurrence in the validation cohort in a later analysis, because that analysis had no HLA typing for the cohort.

The library was produced with the immunoSEQ multiplex PCR assay. For the original study's pipeline: A statistical classification framework was built to diagnose cytomegalovirus status from the catalog of TCR beta chain sequences. TCRdb limited this immuneACCESS table to in-frame rearrangements with V and J called. A share of clones is missing; checked studies link under half to unresolved V genes, and the rest is unexplained. That table furnishes V, J and clone size, whereas the DNA furnished D and trimming. The sample yields approximately 76,000 clones; 90% to 95% were counted once. Roughly 2.1% of the sample belongs to the ten largest clones.

The sequence links TRBV4-2 to TRBJ1-2, with 12 central nucleotides matching TRBD1. The sequence was obtained from a woman aged 18 to 35 in good health and CMV-seronegative. The sequencing input was PBMCs. CDR3 region: CASSHPGTGGTNYGYTF. At the DNA level, the sequence is TGTGCCAGCAGCCACCCCGGGACAGGGGGCACCAACTATGGCTACACCTTC.